These 11 T cell receptor beta chains originate from one sample sequenced in a study of blood T cell repertoires in COVID-19. Here immunoSEQ multiplex PCR was the method, and the copy in TCRdb shows in-frame clones only, minus some. The data contain about 170,000 clones, almost 85% of them singletons. The sequenced sample consisted of peripheral blood. Receptor source: a man in his forties who had recovered from COVID-19.

This rearrangement joins TRBV27 to TRBJ2-1; D perhaps matches TRBD2 (6 bases). The V end lost 3 bases, the J end lost 0 bases, and 15 bases lay between the germline ends. The CDR3 runs to 17 residues. Germline-derived CDR1 and CDR2 are MNHEY and SMNVEV (reference sequence). The CDR3 reads CASSLEGRSYSYNEQFF. In nucleotides, the CDR3 is TGTGCCAGCAGTTTGGAGGGGCGAAGCTACTCCTACAATGAGCAGTTCTTC.

Here the CDR3 DNA reads TGTGCCAGCAGATTGGGACTAGCGGGGGGTAGCGAGACCCAGTACTTC. Translating it yields CASRLGLAGGSETQYF. The J gene is TRBJ2-5, the V gene TRBV2; 15 nucleotides line up with TRBD2. This CDR3 contains 16 residues. V trimming: 6 bases; J trimming: 5 bases; junction bases outside the gene matches: 7. CDR1 and CDR2 (germline): SNHLY, FYNNEI.

This clone appeared a few times. The rearrangement links TRBV6-2 or TRBV6-3 to TRBJ1-5; 7 bases align to TRBD1. The CDR3 consists of 14 residues. V gave up 5 bases and J gave up 7 bases; unmatched junction bases: 8. The germline CDR1 and CDR2 sequences are MNHEY and SVGEGT. The CDR3 DNA is TGTGCCAGCAGTAGAGGGACAGAAGCCCAGCCCCAGCATTTT. Amino acid sequence: CASSRGTEAQPQHF.

The chain combines TRBV4-1 with TRBJ1-2, with no clear D. Between the trimmed V and J ends, which lost 4 bases and 1 base, there was a span of 10 bases. The CDR3 sequence is 14 residues long. The V gene's germline CDR1 is MGHRA and CDR2 YSYEKL. The CDR3 bases are TGCGCCAGCAGCCGTACCCTAGGTAACTATGGCTACACCTTC. This encodes CASSRTLGNYGYTF.

J is TRBJ2-5 and V is TRBV6-6; 10 bases are shared with TRBD1. The trim removed 5 bases at V and 5 bases at J, leaving 5 bases unmatched. This CDR3 contains 14 residues. CDR1 MNHNY and CDR2 SVGAGI come from the germline V gene (reference sequence). CDR3 protein: CASSMTGGGETQYF. CDR3 sequence (DNA): TGTGCCAGCAGTATGACAGGGGGCGGTGAGACCCAGTACTTC.

V gene TRBV3-1 (or the pseudogene TRBV3-2) combines with J gene TRBJ2-1, with D perhaps TRBD2 (5 bases). CDR1 LGHDT and CDR2 YNNKEL come from the germline V gene (reference sequence). The CDR3 extends over 15 amino acids. Trimming removed 0 bases from V and 6 bases from J, with 12 bases in between. The CDR3 sequence is CASSQDSAVLNEQFF. CDR3 in DNA: TGTGCCAGCAGCCAAGATAGCGCAGTCCTCAATGAGCAGTTCTTC.

The sample holds one count of this clone. The chain employs TRBV14 and TRBJ2-7, with 9 bases fitting TRBD1. The length of the CDR3 is 17 residues. Trimming took 6 bases from V and 3 from J; bases not matched to a gene: 15. Germline lookup yields CDR1 SGHDN and CDR2 FVKESK. In DNA, the CDR3 is TGTGCCAGCAGTGGTCATCAGGTTATGGACAGGGGCTACGAGCAGTACTTC. This translates into CASSGHQVMDRGYEQYF.

This chain uses TRBV28 with TRBJ2-5, with a possible D match to TRBD1 (6 bases). Germline CDR1 and CDR2: MDHEN and SYDVKM. The CDR3 is made up of 17 amino acids. The germline V and J ends were trimmed by 1 base and 3 bases, with 18 bases remaining between them. CDR3 residues: CASSLSLNGGGEETQYF. CDR3 bases: TGTGCCAGCAGTTTATCCCTCAATGGGGGCGGCGAAGAGACCCAGTACTTC.

The genes are TRBV27 and TRBJ1-2, with 9 bases matching TRBD1. CDR1 is MNHEY, CDR2 SMNVEV, per germline (reference sequence). The CDR3 length is 18 residues. With 6 bases clipped from V and 3 bases from J, the junction kept 17 bases outside the gene matches. The CDR3 region is CASSLLPPDRGPDYGYTF. The CDR3 DNA sequence: TGTGCCAGCAGCCTTTTGCCACCGGACAGGGGTCCGGACTATGGCTACACCTTC.

V usage is TRBV9 and J usage is TRBJ1-1, with 10 bases lining up with TRBD1. From germline, CDR1 is SGDLS and CDR2 YYNGEE. This CDR3 spans 14 amino acids. The J segment lost 6 bases and the V segment lost 4 bases, leaving 6 bases of the junction unmatched. DNA of the CDR3: TGTGCCAGCAGCCTGGGACAGGGGTCGGCTGAAGCTTTCTTT. Amino acids: CASSLGQGSAEAFF.

This chain joins TRBV7-6 and TRBJ2-1; 9 bases agree with TRBD1. There are 13 residues in the CDR3. With V trimmed by 5 bases and J by 8 bases, 4 bases remained unmatched. Germline CDR1 is SGHVS and CDR2 is FNYEAQ. The CDR3 spells CASSGRQGDEQFF. CDR3 coding DNA: TGTGCCAGCAGCGGGCGACAGGGGGATGAGCAGTTCTTC.